These 3 T cell receptor beta chains were all obtained from the same sample, sequenced in a study of OX40 agonist ivuxolimab in advanced cancers. Generated by immunoSEQ multiplex PCR, the TCRdb table keeps only in-frame clones and is missing some. There are around 10,000 clones in the sample; about 79% occur only once, and approximately 21% lies in the top ten. This specimen was CD4+ or CD8+ T cells sorted from blood, taken in a trial of the OX40 agonist ivuxolimab. These receptors were taken from an adult with an advanced solid tumor such as melanoma, head and neck, liver or kidney cancer.

The gene calls are TRBV19 and TRBJ1-1, with D possibly matching TRBD1 (5 bases). The CDR3 covers 13 residues. Trimming left V 9 bases short and J 1 base short, with 12 bases between. The germline gives CDR1 LNHDA, CDR2 SQIVND (reference sequence). The CDR3 coding sequence is TGTGCCAGCCTCGGGACCGGGAACACTGAAGCTTTCTTT. Residues: CASLGTGNTEAFF.

V gene TRBV30 combines with J gene TRBJ1-1; D perhaps matches TRBD1 (5 bases). Between the trimmed V and J ends, which lost 5 bases and 5 bases, there was a span of 15 bases. Germline values: CDR1 GTSNPN, CDR2 SVGIG (reference sequence). There are 13 residues in the CDR3. The CDR3, as DNA: TGTGCCTGGGACTGGGACCGGGGAACTGAAGCTTTCTTT. Its translation is CAWDWDRGTEAFF.

The chain has TRBV5-1 and TRBJ2-2; D ambiguous. Trimming shortened V by 0 bases and J by 6 bases, and 9 bases separated the two germline ends. CDR3 length: 14 residues. Germline values: CDR1 SGHRS, CDR2 YFSETQ. The DNA of the CDR3 is TGCGCCAGCAGCTTGGCCTTTTCATCCGGGGAGCTGTTTTTT. The encoded protein is CASSLAFSSGELFF.